The present entry profiles one T cell receptor beta chain with its context. This entry is derived from a study of cytotoxic CD8 clonotypes in ibrutinib-treated CLL. This CDR3 contains 14 residues. Looked up from germline, CDR1 is SGHVS and CDR2 is FNYEAQ. V gave up 0 bases and J gave up 2 bases, with 7 bases separating them. Using immunoSEQ multiplex PCR, the repertoire was profiled, and TCRdb retains in-frame clones only, with some absent. The sample yields 200,000 to 250,000 clones, 65% to 80% seen once. Here the sequenced sample was PBMCs, taken after 12 months of ibrutinib treatment. This receptor was identified in a human donor with chronic lymphocytic leukemia. V usage is TRBV7-6 and J usage is TRBJ1-2; no clear D gene. CDR3 nucleotide sequence: TGTGCCAGCAGCTTAGCCGACTCCAACTATGGCTACACCTTC. The encoded protein is CASSLADSNYGYTF.